These 26 T cell receptor beta chains came from one sample sequenced in a study of T-cell reconstitution after alpha-beta-depleted transplantation in children. TCRbeta library construction was performed incorporating unique molecular identifiers. TCRdb redid the calling of the PCR reads with MiXCR, one entry per CDR3 protein. The sample has roughly 200,000 distinct CDR3 sequences; around 7.7% are singletons. Material: PBMCs, mostly from graft donor cells, obtained 360 days after TCRalphabeta/CD19-depleted stem cell transplant. Receptors originate from a male patient between 2 and 15 years old who had a stem cell transplant for acute myeloid leukemia, so the T cells may come from the graft donor.

This clonotype was seen ten or more times. V gene TRBV3-1 combines with J gene TRBJ2-7; no definite D call. CDR3 length equals 14 residues. Germline loops: CDR1 LGHDT, CDR2 YNNKEL (reference sequence). Trimming shortened V by 1 base and J by 3 bases, and 10 bases separated the two germline ends. The CDR3, as DNA: TGTGCCAGCAGCCAAGGGAATAGGATCTACGAGCAGTACGTC. Protein: CASSQGNRIYEQYV.

This clonotype was seen ten or more times. V and J are TRBV4-2 and TRBJ2-1; 15 bases match TRBD2. The germline V gene encodes CDR1 LGHNA and CDR2 YNFKEQ. J was trimmed by 4 bases and V by 0 bases; bases with no gene match: 13. This CDR3 contains 21 residues. The DNA of the CDR3 is TGTGCCAGCAGCCAAGAAGGGACTAGCGGGAGGCACTTAGGGTCTTACAATGAGCAGTTCTTC. It encodes CASSQEGTSGRHLGSYNEQFF.

This clonotype was found many times. V usage is TRBV6-4 and J usage is TRBJ2-5; TRBD2 matches at 13 bases. Germline lookup yields CDR1 MRHNA and CDR2 SNTAGT. CDR3 length equals 16 residues. The trim removed 0 bases at V and 4 bases at J, leaving 2 bases unmatched. The CDR3, as DNA: TGTGCCAGCAGTGACTCAAGGACTAGCGGGAGAGAGACCCAGTACTTC. This translates into CASSDSRTSGRETQYF.

The genes are TRBV15 and TRBJ2-5; 7 nucleotides agree with TRBD1. The CDR3 sequence is 15 residues long. CDR1 LNHNV and CDR2 YYDKDF come from the germline V gene (reference sequence). V was pared by 0 bases and J by 7 bases, with 8 bases of the junction left unmatched. CDR3 in amino acids: CATSREGTVEGTQYF. CDR3 DNA: TGTGCCACCAGCAGAGAAGGGACAGTTGAGGGGACCCAGTACTTC.

In its sample, this clonotype was seen many times. V gene TRBV5-6 combines with J gene TRBJ2-7, with 7 bases aligning to TRBD1. V was pared by 2 bases and J by 0 bases, with 5 bases of the junction left unmatched. The CDR3 spans 15 residues. The V gene's germline CDR1 is SGHDT and CDR2 YYEEEE. This CDR3 is CASSFGTAFSYEQYV. CDR3 coding DNA: TGTGCCAGCAGCTTTGGGACAGCCTTCTCCTACGAGCAGTACGTC.

This clonotype occurred many times. This chain links TRBV12-3 or TRBV12-4 with TRBJ2-5; D not resolved. V gave up 3 bases and J gave up 5 bases, with 7 bases separating them. The length of the CDR3 is 12 residues. CDR3 DNA: TGTGCCAGCAGTTTTGGTGTGGAGACCCAGTACTTC. Amino acid sequence: CASSFGVETQYF.

The rearrangement joins TRBV18 to TRBJ1-1, with 7 bases fitting TRBD1. The CDR3 runs 17 residues. V shed 1 base, J shed 4 bases, and the junction held 12 bases outside the gene matches. The V gene's germline CDR1 is KGHSH and CDR2 LQKENI. CDR3 DNA: TGTGCCAGCTCACCACGTGCAGGGGGGATTGTTGGCACTGAAGCTTTCTTT. Protein sequence: CASSPRAGGIVGTEAFF.

The rearrangement uses TRBV20-1 and TRBJ1-5; maybe TRBD1 (6 bases). V lost 6 bases and J lost 0, with 15 bases in between. The CDR3 has 15 amino acids. The germline CDR1 and CDR2 sequences are DFQATT and SNEGSKA (reference sequence). The CDR3 sequence is CSATRGAGSNQPQHF. The CDR3 DNA is TGCAGTGCCACCCGGGGGGCAGGTAGCAATCAGCCCCAGCATTTT.

This clonotype was counted at least ten times. The chain has TRBV5-1 and TRBJ2-3; either TRBD1 or TRBD2 may fit D (5 bases each). The CDR3 spans 14 residues. V shed 2 bases and J shed 2 bases, with 9 bases lying between them. The germline V gene has CDR1 SGHRS and CDR2 YFSETQ. The CDR3 reads CASSLSGTTDTQYF. The CDR3 nucleotides are TGCGCCAGCAGCTTATCAGGGACCACAGATACGCAGTATTTT.

This chain uses TRBV12-3 or TRBV12-4 with TRBJ1-2; possibly TRBD1 for D (6 bases). Trimming stripped 3 bases from V and 0 bases from J, with 14 bases between. The CDR3 is made up of 16 amino acids. This chain's CDR3 is CASSFQGRRSNYGYTF. The CDR3 nucleotides are TGTGCCAGCAGTTTCCAGGGGCGCAGGTCTAACTATGGCTACACCTTC.

This clonotype was observed a handful of times. The V call is TRBV10-3, the J call TRBJ2-2, with no clear D. CDR1 is ENHRY and CDR2 is SYGVKD in the germline V gene. With 4 bases removed from V and 4 bases from J, the gap between germline ends came to 13 bases. The CDR3 has 15 amino acids. The CDR3 region has the DNA TGTGCCATCAGTGGTCGTGTGGGATCCACCGGGGAGCTGTTTTTT. Translation gives CAISGRVGSTGELFF.

The V call is TRBV19, the J call TRBJ2-7; TRBD1 or TRBD2 may be the D gene (5 bases each). Trimming left V 8 bases short and J 0 bases short, with 11 bases between. Per germline, CDR1 LNHDA and CDR2 SQIVND (reference sequence). This CDR3 has 13 residues. The CDR3 spells CASWDGSSYEQYF. The CDR3 DNA reads as TGTGCCAGTTGGGACGGAAGCTCCTACGAGCAGTACTTC. Combining the CDR3 with reference TRBV19 and TRBJ2-7 gives the whole variable domain DGGITQSPKYLFRKEGQNVTLSCEQNLNHDAMYWYRQDPGQGLRLIYYSQIVNDFQKGDIAEGYSVSREKKESFPLTVTSAQKNPTAFYLCASWDGSSYEQYFGPGTRLTVT.

At least ten counts were recorded for this clonotype. This chain connects TRBV20-1 to TRBJ1-2; D remains unclear. The V gene lost 6 bases and the J gene lost 0 bases, with 8 bases spanning the gap. The CDR3 runs 12 residues. CDR1 and CDR2 (germline): DFQATT, SNEGSKA (reference sequence). CDR3 amino acids: CSASQSNYGYTF. The CDR3 DNA sequence: TGCAGTGCGTCACAGTCTAACTATGGCTACACCTTC.

There are a few counts of this clonotype. V is TRBV4-1 and J is TRBJ1-1; perhaps TRBD1 as D (6 bases). Between the trimmed V and J ends, which lost 0 bases and 4 bases, there was a span of 12 bases. Germline assignment: CDR1 MGHRA and CDR2 YSYEKL. The CDR3 runs 15 residues. CDR3 in amino acids: CASSQDRGGFTEAFF. CDR3 coding DNA: TGCGCCAGCAGCCAAGATAGGGGGGGATTCACTGAAGCTTTCTTT.

The chain joins TRBV15 to TRBJ1-5, with D possibly being TRBD1 (6 bases). This CDR3 comprises 14 residues. CDR1 is LNHNV, CDR2 YYDKDF, per germline (reference sequence). Trimming left V 1 base short and J 6 bases short, with 10 bases between. CDR3 in DNA: TGTGCCACCAGCAGAGTCCGGGGGGCTCAGCCCCAGCATTTT. Translated: CATSRVRGAQPQHF.

Remarks on this clonotype: A much larger clone sits a single nucleotide away, making a read error possible. The CDR3 DNA sequence: TGTGCCAGCAGAACGGGCGGGCTGGACACTGAAGCTTTCTTT. This sequence encodes CASRTGGLDTEAFF. This rearrangement joins TRBV12-3 or TRBV12-4 to TRBJ1-1; D is ambiguous. V lost 6 bases to trimming and J lost 3 bases, with 14 bases between them. This CDR3 is built from 14 residues.

As concerns this clonotype: One junction end does not reproduce the germline sequence, and a read error may be involved. This sequence joins TRBV11-1 and TRBJ2-7; no firm D call. The germline gives CDR1 SGHAT, CDR2 FQDESV (reference sequence). There are 15 residues in the CDR3. CDR3 loop: CASILLARSPYEQYF. Written as DNA, the CDR3 is TGTGCCAGCATCTTATTGGCCAGGTCCCCCTACGAGCAGTACTTC.

Turning to this clonotype: A much larger clone sits a single nucleotide away, making a read error possible. CDR3 in amino acids: CSARGDGIDTQYF. The CDR3 nucleotides are TGCAGTGCTAGGGGGGATGGCATAGATACGCAGTATTTT. The chain uses TRBV20-1 and TRBJ2-3; perhaps D is TRBD1 or TRBD2 (5 bases each). The CDR3 loop spans 13 amino acids. Germline V gene lookup returns CDR1 DFQATT and CDR2 SNEGSKA (reference sequence). Trimming pared 3 bases from V and 5 bases from J, leaving 12 bases between.

Many counts were recorded for this clonotype. The rearrangement uses TRBV12-3 or TRBV12-4 and TRBJ2-1; TRBD2 matches 11 bases. The CDR3 spans 18 residues. Losses at the gene ends were 5 bases for V and 7 bases for J; bases not matched to a gene: 16. CDR3 in amino acids: CASSRLAGQSRIRNEQFF. The CDR3 coding sequence is TGTGCCAGCAGTCGACTAGCGGGACAGTCTCGTATAAGAAATGAGCAGTTCTTC.

This clonotype showed up just a few times. The chain links TRBV12-3 or TRBV12-4 to TRBJ2-5; D remains unclear. The length of the CDR3 is 12 residues. V lost 6 bases and J 5 bases, leaving 10 bases between the germline ends. CDR3 DNA sequence: TGTGCCAGCAGGTGGAATAGGGAGACCCAGTACTTC. It specifies CASRWNRETQYF.

This clonotype was found a few times. The rearrangement joins TRBV27 to TRBJ1-2; 7 positions match TRBD1. CDR3 length: 15 residues. V lost 2 bases and J lost 4; bases outside the gene matches: 7. Germline loops: CDR1 MNHEY, CDR2 SMNVEV (reference sequence). The CDR3 coding sequence is TGTGCCAGCAGTTTAGGGGGGACAGATCTCTATGGCTACACCTTC. It encodes CASSLGGTDLYGYTF.

V usage is TRBV5-1 and J usage is TRBJ2-7, with D perhaps matching TRBD2 (6 bases). V shed 1 base and J shed 4 bases, with 12 bases lying between them. This CDR3 is built from 14 residues. Germline V lookup: CDR1 SGHRS, CDR2 YFSETQ. CDR3 in amino acids: CASSLLGGPYEQYV. CDR3 nucleotide sequence: TGCGCCAGCAGCTTGCTCGGGGGTCCTTACGAGCAGTACGTC.

This clonotype was recorded many times. The chain joins TRBV10-3 to TRBJ2-2; D call uncertain. CDR3 length equals 12 residues. Trimming pared 3 bases from V and 2 bases from J, leaving 1 base between. CDR1 and CDR2 (germline): ENHRY, SYGVKD. CDR3 sequence (DNA): TGTGCCATCAGTGAAAACACCGGGGAGCTGTTTTTT. Protein sequence: CAISENTGELFF.

This clonotype was seen at least ten times. The chain is built from TRBV20-1 and TRBJ1-4; TRBD1 matches at 8 bases. The germline V gene has CDR1 DFQATT and CDR2 SNEGSKA (reference sequence). The trim removed 0 bases at V and 6 bases at J, leaving 3 bases unmatched. The CDR3 sequence is 14 residues long. The CDR3 sequence: CSARDLQGDEKLFF. DNA for the CDR3: TGCAGTGCTAGAGATTTACAGGGGGATGAAAAACTGTTTTTT.

This clonotype has more than one count but fewer than ten. The rearrangement links TRBV2 to TRBJ2-1; 10 bases fit TRBD2. V lost 6 bases to trimming and J lost 5 bases; unmatched junction nucleotides: 7. The CDR3 is made up of 15 amino acids. The germline V gene has CDR1 SNHLY and CDR2 FYNNEI. CDR3 nucleotides: TGTGCCAGCAGCGCCAGCGGGGGGGCCAACAATGAGCAGTTCTTC. Its protein is CASSASGGANNEQFF.

V usage is TRBV21-1 and J usage is TRBJ2-1; TRBD2, as called in the table, went unchecked against the DNA. TRBV21-1 is a pseudogene locus. CDR3 length: 17 residues. The CDR3 is CASSTRLAGGRYNEQFF. CDR3 coding DNA: TGTGCCAGCAGTACCAGACTAGCGGGGGGAAGATACAATGAGCAGTTCTTC.